This TCR beta chain was profiled in a study of T cells after yellow fever vaccination. Across the study: With SMART-Seq v4 Ultra Low Input, the fractions containing low cell numbers were prepared.

This clonotype was seen a few times. Its antigen is unknown. Study-wide results and limits: Post-booster repertoires again held most primary-vaccination clones (roughly 95% CD4, 75% to 90% CD8). Sorted repertoires could include abundant contaminating clonotypes from bulk cells.

Production of TCR cDNA was by 5'RACE template switching, which also added a universal primer site and UMIs. Each CDR3 protein gets one entry after TCRdb re-called the 5' RACE reads with MiXCR. Of 500,000 to 550,000 distinct CDR3 sequences in the sample, less than 25% were seen once. V lost 5 bases and J lost 4, with 14 bases in between. The CDR3 is 15 amino acids. Germline lookup yields CDR1 SEHNR and CDR2 FQNEAQ (reference sequence). J is TRBJ1-4 and V is TRBV7-9; perhaps TRBD1 as D (5 bases). This TCR derives from a man in his late teens or twenties who received the YFV17D yellow fever vaccine. This specimen was PBMCs, taken roughly 23 days after the first yellow fever vaccination. CDR3 region: CASSQAGGINEKLFF. Written as DNA, the CDR3 is TGTGCCAGCAGCCAAGCTGGGGGGATTAATGAAAAACTGTTTTTT.